These T cell receptor beta chains were read from a single sample in a study of blood T cell repertoires in COVID-19. TCRdb's copy holds only in-frame clones and misses some; the assay was immunoSEQ multiplex PCR. The table records about 61,000 clones, about 90% of them present only once. Sequenced sample: peripheral blood. The receptor set was obtained from a woman in her forties or fifties with active or convalescent COVID-19. CDR3s include the opening cysteine and the closing phenylalanine or tryptophan. The D gene is left open where the match is weak. Part of the rows lack a size; the others show once, few, many or a class for expanded clones.

len: 16; d_gene: NA; v_gene: TRBV7-8; abundance: NA; j_gene: TRBJ1-5; CDR3nt: TGTGCCAGCAGCCTCCTCTCGGGGGAAAACAATCAGCCCCAGCATTTT; CDR3aa: CASSLLSGENNQPQHF
len: 16; d_gene: NA; v_gene: TRBV3-1/TRBV3-2; abundance: NA; j_gene: TRBJ2-1; CDR3nt: TGTGCCAGCAGCCAAGGCCTACCGTACTCCTACAATGAGCAGTTCTTC; CDR3aa: CASSQGLPYSYNEQFF
len: 13; d_gene: NA; v_gene: TRBV6-5; abundance: NA; j_gene: TRBJ2-5; CDR3nt: TGTGCCAGCAGCTTGGGGCGCTTAGAGACCCAGTACTTC; CDR3aa: CASSLGRLETQYF
len: 15; d_gene: TRBD1; v_gene: TRBV14; abundance: NA; j_gene: TRBJ1-4; CDR3nt: TGTGCCAGCAGCCAAGTAGACAGGGGTAATGAAAAACTGTTTTTT; CDR3aa: CASSQVDRGNEKLFF
len: 14; d_gene: NA; v_gene: TRBV2; abundance: NA; j_gene: TRBJ1-5; CDR3nt: TGTGCCAGCAGGGCGGGAGTCCAAAATCAGCCCCAGCATTTT; CDR3aa: CASRAGVQNQPQHF
len: 15; d_gene: NA; v_gene: TRBV6-2/TRBV6-3; abundance: NA; j_gene: TRBJ2-7; CDR3nt: TGTGCCAGCACCCCCTCGGGGGAGATCATCTACGAGCAGTACTTC; CDR3aa: CASTPSGEIIYEQYF
len: 16; d_gene: NA; v_gene: TRBV30; abundance: NA; j_gene: TRBJ2-2; CDR3nt: TGTGCCTGGAGTGTGAGCTACCGTGGGAACACCGGGGAGCTGTTTTTT; CDR3aa: CAWSVSYRGNTGELFF
len: 13; d_gene: TRBD1; v_gene: TRBV29-1; abundance: few; j_gene: TRBJ1-5; CDR3nt: TGCAGCGTTGTCACAGGGGAAGCTCAGCCCCAGCATTTT; CDR3aa: CSVVTGEAQPQHF
len: 12; d_gene: NA; v_gene: TRBV7-9; abundance: NA; j_gene: TRBJ1-1; CDR3nt: TGTGCCAGCAGCTTAGGTAACAGGGAAGCTTTCTTT; CDR3aa: CASSLGNREAFF
len: 15; d_gene: TRBD1; v_gene: TRBV5-5; abundance: NA; j_gene: TRBJ1-2; CDR3nt: TGTGCCAGCATCGTTGGACAGGGGAGAAACTATGGCTACACCTTC; CDR3aa: CASIVGQGRNYGYTF
len: 14; d_gene: TRBD1; v_gene: TRBV4-1; abundance: few; j_gene: TRBJ1-5; CDR3nt: TGCGCCAGCAGCCCCGACAGGGGCAATCAGCCCCAGCATTTT; CDR3aa: CASSPDRGNQPQHF
len: 12; d_gene: NA; v_gene: TRBV9; abundance: once; j_gene: TRBJ1-2; CDR3nt: TGTGCCAGCAGCGTAGGGGGAGCTGGCTACACCTTC; CDR3aa: CASSVGGAGYTF
len: 19; d_gene: TRBD1; v_gene: TRBV27; abundance: NA; j_gene: TRBJ2-6; CDR3nt: TGTGCCAGCAGCCCGGACCGGGACAGGGAATTCTCTGGGGCCAACGTCCTGACTTTC; CDR3aa: CASSPDRDREFSGANVLTF
len: 13; d_gene: TRBD2; v_gene: TRBV12-3/TRBV12-4; abundance: NA; j_gene: TRBJ2-5; CDR3nt: TGTGCCAGCAGCGGCGGGAGCGGGGAGACCCAGTACTTC; CDR3aa: CASSGGSGETQYF
len: 15; d_gene: NA; v_gene: TRBV11-2; abundance: few; j_gene: TRBJ2-1; CDR3nt: TGTGCCAGCAGCTTAGAAACGAGCTCCTACAATGAGCAGTTCTTC; CDR3aa: CASSLETSSYNEQFF
len: 13; d_gene: NA; v_gene: TRBV7-8; abundance: NA; j_gene: TRBJ1-5; CDR3nt: TGTGCCAGCAGCTTAGGAGTCAATCAGCCCCAGCATTTT; CDR3aa: CASSLGVNQPQHF
len: 14; d_gene: TRBD2; v_gene: TRBV5-1; abundance: NA; j_gene: TRBJ2-7; CDR3nt: TGCGCCAGCCGTTTAGCGGGAGTCCCCTACGAGCAGTACTTC; CDR3aa: CASRLAGVPYEQYF
len: 17; d_gene: NA; v_gene: TRBV23-1; abundance: NA; j_gene: TRBJ2-7; CDR3nt: TGCGCCAGCAGTCAATCCTTGGGACACCTGAATTACTACGAGCAGTACTTC; CDR3aa: CASSQSLGHLNYYEQYF
len: 15; d_gene: TRBD2; v_gene: TRBV10-3; abundance: NA; j_gene: TRBJ2-1; CDR3nt: TGTGCCATCAGTGAGGGGCTAGCGGGTGGGGATGAGCAGTTCTTC; CDR3aa: CAISEGLAGGDEQFF
len: 14; d_gene: NA; v_gene: TRBV19; abundance: few; j_gene: TRBJ2-7; CDR3nt: TGTGCCAGTAGTATAGATTCCGGGGGTTACGAGCAGTACTTC; CDR3aa: CASSIDSGGYEQYF
len: 17; d_gene: TRBD2; v_gene: TRBV24-1; abundance: few; j_gene: TRBJ2-1; CDR3nt: TGTGCCACCAGTGACGGGACTAGCGGGAGGGCCCTGGGTGAGCAGTTCTTC; CDR3aa: CATSDGTSGRALGEQFF
len: 14; d_gene: NA; v_gene: TRBV3-1/TRBV3-2; abundance: NA; j_gene: TRBJ1-2; CDR3nt: TGTGCCAGCAGCCGCGGTGGGGGGAACTATGGCTACACCTTC; CDR3aa: CASSRGGGNYGYTF
len: 15; d_gene: TRBD2; v_gene: TRBV10-1; abundance: once; j_gene: TRBJ2-3; CDR3nt: TGCGCCAGCAGCTCTAGCGGGAGACAATCAGATACGCAGTATTTT; CDR3aa: CASSSSGRQSDTQYF
len: 13; d_gene: NA; v_gene: TRBV11-2; abundance: NA; j_gene: TRBJ1-1; CDR3nt: TGTGCCAGCAGCTTAAGCCTGAACACTGAAGCTTTCTTT; CDR3aa: CASSLSLNTEAFF
len: 13; d_gene: NA; v_gene: TRBV19; abundance: NA; j_gene: TRBJ1-1; CDR3nt: TGTGCCAGTGGACTGTCAATGAACACTGAAGCTTTCTTT; CDR3aa: CASGLSMNTEAFF
len: 15; d_gene: TRBD2; v_gene: TRBV29-1; abundance: NA; j_gene: TRBJ2-2; CDR3nt: TGCAGCGTTGGGCTAGCGGGAGTAGGCACCGGGGAGCTGTTTTTT; CDR3aa: CSVGLAGVGTGELFF
len: 19; d_gene: NA; v_gene: TRBV14; abundance: NA; j_gene: TRBJ2-3; CDR3nt: TGTGCCAGCAGCGATCGACTAGGGCCTGCGGAAGTTCACACAGATACGCAGTATTTT; CDR3aa: CASSDRLGPAEVHTDTQYF
len: 14; d_gene: NA; v_gene: TRBV13; abundance: NA; j_gene: TRBJ2-5; CDR3nt: TGTGCCAGCAGCTCCGTACAGAACCAAGAGACCCAGTACTTC; CDR3aa: CASSSVQNQETQYF
len: 13; d_gene: NA; v_gene: TRBV29-1; abundance: once; j_gene: TRBJ1-1; CDR3nt: TGCAGCGTCTCTAGGGAGCCGCACACTGAAGCTTTCTTT; CDR3aa: CSVSREPHTEAFF
len: 13; d_gene: NA; v_gene: TRBV19; abundance: NA; j_gene: TRBJ1-2; CDR3nt: TGTGCCAGTAGTCCCGACAGGAGGACTGGCTACACCTTC; CDR3aa: CASSPDRRTGYTF
len: 18; d_gene: TRBD2; v_gene: TRBV6-9; abundance: NA; j_gene: TRBJ2-3; CDR3nt: TGTGCCAGCAGTGCACTAGCGGGAGGATGGGGGTCGAGAGATACGCAGTATTTT; CDR3aa: CASSALAGGWGSRDTQYF
len: 16; d_gene: TRBD2; v_gene: TRBV7-8; abundance: NA; j_gene: TRBJ2-1; CDR3nt: TGTGCCAGCAGCTTAATAGCGGGGTACTCCTACAATGAGCAGTTCTTC; CDR3aa: CASSLIAGYSYNEQFF
len: 11; d_gene: NA; v_gene: TRBV30; abundance: NA; j_gene: TRBJ2-1; CDR3nt: TGTGCCTCAGGACTATCGGATGAGCAGTTCTTC; CDR3aa: CASGLSDEQFF
len: 14; d_gene: NA; v_gene: TRBV9; abundance: NA; j_gene: TRBJ2-7; CDR3nt: TGTGCCAGCAGCGTAGCACAGGGTGTAAACGAGCAGTACTTC; CDR3aa: CASSVAQGVNEQYF
len: 15; d_gene: NA; v_gene: TRBV30; abundance: NA; j_gene: TRBJ1-4; CDR3nt: TGTGCCTGGAGTGGGGGGGGCTCAATTAATGAAAAACTGTTTTTT; CDR3aa: CAWSGGGSINEKLFF
len: 15; d_gene: NA; v_gene: TRBV11-2; abundance: NA; j_gene: TRBJ2-1; CDR3nt: TGTGCCAGCAGCTTAGTTGGGCAGCCATACGATGAGCAGTTCTTC; CDR3aa: CASSLVGQPYDEQFF
len: 14; d_gene: TRBD1; v_gene: TRBV2; abundance: NA; j_gene: TRBJ2-7; CDR3nt: TGTGCCAGCAGTGAAGCCACAGGGGGATACGAGCAGTACTTC; CDR3aa: CASSEATGGYEQYF
len: 16; d_gene: TRBD2; v_gene: TRBV18; abundance: NA; j_gene: TRBJ2-1; CDR3nt: TGTGCCAGCTCACCATCGACTAGCGGGATGGCCGATGAGCAGTTCTTC; CDR3aa: CASSPSTSGMADEQFF
len: 18; d_gene: TRBD2; v_gene: TRBV4-1; abundance: NA; j_gene: TRBJ2-1; CDR3nt: TGCGCCAGCAGCCAATACTCTTATACTAGCGGGAGTTACAATGAGCAGTTCTTC; CDR3aa: CASSQYSYTSGSYNEQFF
len: 16; d_gene: TRBD1; v_gene: TRBV2; abundance: NA; j_gene: TRBJ1-5; CDR3nt: TGTGCCAGCGCCTTACAGGGGCCCTATAGCAATCAGCCCCAGCATTTT; CDR3aa: CASALQGPYSNQPQHF
len: 10; d_gene: NA; v_gene: TRBV2; abundance: few; j_gene: TRBJ2-7; CDR3nt: TGTGCCAGCAGTGGGGAGGTGCAGTACTTC; CDR3aa: CASSGEVQYF
len: 14; d_gene: NA; v_gene: TRBV11-1; abundance: NA; j_gene: TRBJ2-5; CDR3nt: TGTGCCAGCAGCTTATTGGGGGAGGAAGAGACCCAGTACTTC; CDR3aa: CASSLLGEEETQYF
len: 15; d_gene: TRBD2; v_gene: TRBV30; abundance: few; j_gene: TRBJ2-1; CDR3nt: TGTGCCTGGAGTCGGACTAGCGGGTCTTACAATGAGCAGTTCTTC; CDR3aa: CAWSRTSGSYNEQFF
len: 18; d_gene: TRBD2; v_gene: TRBV5-1; abundance: NA; j_gene: TRBJ2-3; CDR3nt: TGCGCCAGCACCGGACTAGCGGGATCATTTTCTGGAGCAGATACGCAGTATTTT; CDR3aa: CASTGLAGSFSGADTQYF
len: 11; d_gene: NA; v_gene: TRBV2; abundance: NA; j_gene: TRBJ1-1; CDR3nt: TGTGCCAGCAGTGAAGGGCCTGAAGCTTTCTTT; CDR3aa: CASSEGPEAFF
len: 15; d_gene: NA; v_gene: TRBV5-5; abundance: NA; j_gene: TRBJ1-1; CDR3nt: TGTGCCAGTACCCTTAGGGACTTTAGTGGGACTGAAGCTTTCTTT; CDR3aa: CASTLRDFSGTEAFF
len: 14; d_gene: NA; v_gene: TRBV11-2; abundance: NA; j_gene: TRBJ2-3; CDR3nt: TGTGCCAGCAGCTTATCCGCGGGGAGTCATACGCAGTATTTT; CDR3aa: CASSLSAGSHTQYF
len: 17; d_gene: NA; v_gene: TRBV19; abundance: NA; j_gene: TRBJ1-5; CDR3nt: TGTGCCAGTAGTATAGATCTTTTTCAGGTACGGCGTCAGCCCCAGCATTTT; CDR3aa: CASSIDLFQVRRQPQHF
len: 16; d_gene: TRBD2; v_gene: TRBV6-1; abundance: NA; j_gene: TRBJ2-7; CDR3nt: TGTGCCAGCAGTGAAATTATGGGACTAGAAGGCTACGAGCAGTACTTC; CDR3aa: CASSEIMGLEGYEQYF
len: 15; d_gene: TRBD1; v_gene: TRBV5-5; abundance: NA; j_gene: TRBJ2-7; CDR3nt: TGTGCCAGCAGCTTGGTCCAGGGACAGGGTACCGAGCAGTACTTC; CDR3aa: CASSLVQGQGTEQYF
len: 14; d_gene: TRBD1; v_gene: TRBV27; abundance: NA; j_gene: TRBJ2-7; CDR3nt: TGTGCCACCGGGACAGGGGGCGATTACTACGAGCAGTACTTC; CDR3aa: CATGTGGDYYEQYF
len: 15; d_gene: TRBD1; v_gene: TRBV30; abundance: NA; j_gene: TRBJ1-1; CDR3nt: TGTGCCTGGAGTTTAGCCGGGACAGGGAACACTGAAGCTTTCTTT; CDR3aa: CAWSLAGTGNTEAFF
len: 15; d_gene: NA; v_gene: TRBV7-2; abundance: NA; j_gene: TRBJ1-4; CDR3nt: TGTGCCAGCAGCTTACAGCGGGGAGCTAATGAAAAACTGTTTTTT; CDR3aa: CASSLQRGANEKLFF
len: 15; d_gene: TRBD2; v_gene: TRBV6-5; abundance: NA; j_gene: TRBJ2-3; CDR3nt: TGTGCCAGCAGTAATGGACTAGCGGAGACAGATACGCAGTATTTT; CDR3aa: CASSNGLAETDTQYF
len: 13; d_gene: NA; v_gene: TRBV2; abundance: large; j_gene: TRBJ2-1; CDR3nt: TGTGCCAGCAGTGCGACTAGAAACAATGAGCAGTTCTTC; CDR3aa: CASSATRNNEQFF